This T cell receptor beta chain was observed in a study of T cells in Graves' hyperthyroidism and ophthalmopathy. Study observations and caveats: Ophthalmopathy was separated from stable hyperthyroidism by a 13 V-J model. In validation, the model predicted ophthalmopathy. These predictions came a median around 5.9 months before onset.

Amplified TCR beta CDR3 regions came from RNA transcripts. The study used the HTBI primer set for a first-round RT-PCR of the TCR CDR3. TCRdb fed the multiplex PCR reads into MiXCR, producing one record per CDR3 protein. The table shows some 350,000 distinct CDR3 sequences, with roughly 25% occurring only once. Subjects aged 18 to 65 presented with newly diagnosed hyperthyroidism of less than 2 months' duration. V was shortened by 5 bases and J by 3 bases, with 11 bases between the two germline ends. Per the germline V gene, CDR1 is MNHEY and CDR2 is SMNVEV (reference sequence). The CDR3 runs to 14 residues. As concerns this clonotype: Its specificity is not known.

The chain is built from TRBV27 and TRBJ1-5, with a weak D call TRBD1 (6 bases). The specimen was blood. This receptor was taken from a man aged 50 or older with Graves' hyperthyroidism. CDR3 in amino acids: CASSPGQHNQPQHF. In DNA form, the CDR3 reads TGTGCCAGCAGTCCAGGACAGCACAATCAGCCCCAGCATTTT.